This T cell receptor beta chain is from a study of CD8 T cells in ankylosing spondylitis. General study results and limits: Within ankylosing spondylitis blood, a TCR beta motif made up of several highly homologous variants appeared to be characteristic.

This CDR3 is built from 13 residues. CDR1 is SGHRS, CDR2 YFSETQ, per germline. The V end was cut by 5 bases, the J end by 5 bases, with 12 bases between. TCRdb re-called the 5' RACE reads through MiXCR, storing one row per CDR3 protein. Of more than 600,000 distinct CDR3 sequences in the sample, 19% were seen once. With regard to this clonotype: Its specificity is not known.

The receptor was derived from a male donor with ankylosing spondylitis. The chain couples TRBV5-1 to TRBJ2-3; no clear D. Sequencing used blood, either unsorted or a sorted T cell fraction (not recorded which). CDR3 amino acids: CASRPGLEDTQYF. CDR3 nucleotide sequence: TGCGCCAGCAGGCCAGGCCTAGAAGATACGCAGTATTTT.